This TCR beta chain came from a study of radiation and T cells in renal cell carcinoma. Sequenced by immunoSEQ multiplex PCR; TCRdb stores in-frame clones only, minus some. The data contain 7,500 to 10,000 clones, about 66% of them singletons. CDR1 and CDR2 (germline): LGHNA, YNFKEQ. Trimming took 4 bases from V and 5 from J, leaving 11 bases between them. This CDR3 is 13 amino acids long. Treatment of the sample: treatment-naive control, cytoreductive nephrectomy. Control tumor donors were several females and approximately eleven males, median age roughly 62 years. This TCR derives from a man aged 55 to 69 with renal cell carcinoma. This chain joins TRBV4-2 and TRBJ1-1; tentative D call: TRBD1 (6 bases). The sequenced sample was tumor tissue, obtained from a patient whose treatment was nephrectomy without radiotherapy. The DNA for the CDR3 is TGTGCCAGCAGCCTGACTGGACAGACTGAAGCTTTCTTT. Translating it yields CASSLTGQTEAFF.